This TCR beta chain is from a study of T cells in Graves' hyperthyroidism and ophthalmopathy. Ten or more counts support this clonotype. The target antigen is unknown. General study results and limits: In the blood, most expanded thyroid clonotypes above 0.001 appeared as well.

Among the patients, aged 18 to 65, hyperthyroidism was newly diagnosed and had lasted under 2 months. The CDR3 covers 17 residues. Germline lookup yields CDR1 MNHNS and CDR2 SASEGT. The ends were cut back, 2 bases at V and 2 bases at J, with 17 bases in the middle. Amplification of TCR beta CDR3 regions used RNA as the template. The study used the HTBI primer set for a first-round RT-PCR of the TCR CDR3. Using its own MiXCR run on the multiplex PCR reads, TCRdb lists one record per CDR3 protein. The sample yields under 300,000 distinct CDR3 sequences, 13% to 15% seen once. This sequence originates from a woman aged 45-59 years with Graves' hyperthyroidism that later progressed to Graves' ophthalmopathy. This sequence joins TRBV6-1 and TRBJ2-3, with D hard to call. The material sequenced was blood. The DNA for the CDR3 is TGTGCCAGCAGTGAACGCGTTGGGCTATCTTTCACAGATACGCAGTATTTT. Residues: CASSERVGLSFTDTQYF.